Sequencing of this T cell receptor beta chain was carried out in a study of blood T cell repertoires in COVID-19. CDR1 and CDR2 from the germline V gene are MNHNY and SVGAGI (reference sequence). This CDR3 is built from 14 residues. Trimming removed 6 bases from V and 2 bases from J; junction bases left unmatched: 3. This clone was observed a few times. In the source study's methods: It was from reference gene primer amplification that nucleated cell counts were estimated. Profiling relied on immunoSEQ multiplex PCR, and the TCRdb table lists in-frame clones only, not all of them. V and J calls and clone size are given by that table; D and trimming were obtained from the DNA. This sample yields 150,000 or so clones, of which roughly 82% are seen a single time; around 15% belongs to the top ten.

Sequences were obtained from peripheral blood. The sequence was collected from a human donor with acute or convalescent COVID-19. The donor label of this sample is uncertain. This sequence joins TRBV6-6 and TRBJ2-2; 7 nucleotides agree with TRBD1. The CDR3 sequence: CASRGQLNTGELFF. The CDR3 nucleotides are TGTGCCAGCAGGGGACAGCTAAACACCGGGGAGCTGTTTTTT.